Below, 11 T cell receptor beta chains from the same sample are listed, as sequenced in a study of cytomegalovirus exposure and HLA in healthy donors. The primer mix had 60 Vbeta and 13 Jbeta primers. Profiling relied on immunoSEQ multiplex PCR, and the TCRdb table lists in-frame clones only, not all of them. The sample consists of fewer than 200,000 clones, under 75% of them appearing once. Sequenced input: PBMCs. These receptor sequences come from a middle-aged man in good health and CMV-seropositive.

This chain links TRBV14 with TRBJ2-7; 8 positions match TRBD1. CDR1 is SGHDN, CDR2 FVKESK, per germline. This CDR3 contains 13 residues. Germline trimming cut 7 bases from V and 2 bases from J; bases unmatched to any gene: 4. CDR3 region: CASTRTGTYEQYF. The CDR3, as DNA: TGTGCCAGCACCCGGACAGGGACCTACGAGCAGTACTTC.

The rearrangement uses TRBV30 and TRBJ1-2; TRBD1 agrees at 7 bases. The ends lost 0 bases at V and 4 bases at J; junction bases unmatched: 8. The CDR3 length is 15 residues. The germline V gene has CDR1 GTSNPN and CDR2 SVGIG (reference sequence). In nucleotides, the CDR3 is TGTGCCTGGAGTGTAGGTTTCCGGGACAGCTATGGCTACACCTTC. Protein: CAWSVGFRDSYGYTF. Combining the CDR3 with reference TRBV30 and TRBJ1-2 gives the whole variable domain SQTIHQWPATLVQPVGSPLSLECTVEGTSNPNLYWYRQAAGRGLQLLFYSVGIGQISSEVPQNLSASRPQDRQFILSSKKLLLSDSGFYLCAWSVGFRDSYGYTFGSGTRLTVV.

There are a few counts of this clone. The rearrangement links TRBV11-3 to TRBJ2-2; tentatively, D is TRBD2 (5 bases). Germline CDR1 and CDR2: SGHNT and YENEEA. The CDR3 sequence is 13 residues long. Trimming shortened V by 4 bases and J by 7 bases, and 10 bases separated the two germline ends. DNA for the CDR3: TGTGCCAGCAGCTCCGCTCGGGGCGGGGAGCTGTTTTTT. Its translation is CASSSARGGELFF.

This clone has only a few counts. The rearrangement uses TRBV4-1 and TRBJ1-4; D remains ambiguous. The CDR3 has 16 amino acids. Germline CDR1 and CDR2: MGHRA and YSYEKL. The V end was cut by 4 bases, the J end by 4 bases, with 16 bases between. The CDR3 region is CASSPLTSRGNEKLFF. CDR3 nucleotides: TGCGCCAGCAGCCCTCTCACGAGCAGAGGTAATGAAAAACTGTTTTTT.

The rearrangement links TRBV6-5 to TRBJ2-5; 14 nucleotides match TRBD2. Germline V CDR1 and CDR2: MNHEY, SVGAGI. CDR3 length: 16 amino acids. Losses at the gene ends were 2 bases for V and 2 bases for J; bases not matched to a gene: 1. Here the CDR3 DNA reads TGTGCCAGCAGTTACGGGACTAGCGGGGGACAAGAGACCCAGTACTTC. It specifies CASSYGTSGGQETQYF.

As for this clone: The junction differs from germline at one of its ends, possibly a read error. The chain carries TRBV6-1 and TRBJ1-5; tentatively, D is TRBD1 (5 bases). The CDR3 runs 17 residues. Looked up from germline, CDR1 is MNHNS and CDR2 is SASEGT. CDR3 sequence: CAISEPGIPSVHQPQHF. CDR3 bases: TGTGCCATCAGTGAGCCAGGGATCCCCTCGGTACATCAGCCCCAGCATTTT.

The V and J genes are TRBV29-1 and TRBJ1-2; D is ambiguous. Germline V gene sequence: CDR1 SQVTM, CDR2 ANQGSEA. Trimming stripped 7 bases from V and 4 bases from J, with 19 bases between. The CDR3 consists of 14 residues. Here the CDR3 reads CSASPGVWSYGYTF. The CDR3 coding sequence is TGCAGCGCCTCCCCGGGTGTTTGGAGCTATGGCTACACCTTC. Variable domain in full (rest from reference TRBV29-1 and TRBJ1-2): SAVISQKPSRDICQRGTSLTIQCQVDSQVTMMFWYRQQPGQSLTLIATANQGSEATYESGFVIDKFPISRPNLTFSTLTVSNMSPEDSSIYLCSASPGVWSYGYTFGSGTRLTVV.

The CDR3 DNA sequence: TGTGCCAGCAGCGCTGGACAGGGGGGGACCTACAATGAGCAGTTCTTC. Its translation is CASSAGQGGTYNEQFF. This chain connects TRBV7-3 to TRBJ2-1, with 10 nucleotides matching TRBD1. The CDR3 contains 16 residues. V lost 5 bases to trimming and J lost 2 bases; unmatched junction nucleotides: 6. Per germline, CDR1 SGHTA and CDR2 FQGTGA.

This chain joins TRBV7-9 and TRBJ1-1, with D possibly TRBD1 on 5 matching bases. The CDR3 length is 13 residues. In germline, CDR1 is SEHNR, CDR2 FQNEAQ (reference sequence). Trimming pared 7 bases from V and 10 bases from J, leaving 19 bases between. CDR3 residues: CASTLLTRVGAFF. The CDR3 DNA reads TGTGCCAGCACCCTTCTAACCAGGGTAGGAGCTTTCTTT.

J is TRBJ2-7 and V is TRBV13, with unresolved D. With 6 bases removed from V and 0 bases from J, the gap between germline ends came to 6 bases. This CDR3 is 12 amino acids long. Germline V gene sequence: CDR1 PRHDT, CDR2 FYEKMQ (reference sequence). CDR3 DNA: TGTGCCAGCAGGAAGAGCTCCTACGAGCAGTACTTC. Encoded protein: CASRKSSYEQYF.

The chain carries TRBV4-3 and TRBJ2-6, with 7 bases identical to TRBD2. CDR3 length: 18 residues. V lost 3 bases to trimming and J lost 4 bases; unmatched junction nucleotides: 12. In germline, CDR1 is LGHNA, CDR2 YSLEER. In DNA, the CDR3 is TGCGCCAGCAGCCAGTCCGTGAGCGGGGCCTCCGGGGCCAACGTCCTGACTTTC. As protein: CASSQSVSGASGANVLTF.